The 31 T cell receptor beta chains given below trace back to one sample, sequenced in a study of CD8 T cells in Susac syndrome. With random hexamers, roughly 0.5 to 1 ug RNA was reverse transcribed. Using its own MiXCR run on the immunoSEQ multiplex PCR reads, TCRdb lists one record per CDR3 protein. This sample has about 85,000 distinct CDR3 sequences; roughly 94% occur once, and the top ten carry approximately 0.49%. Material for sequencing was CD8+ T cells from PBMCs. These receptor sequences come from a human donor with Susac syndrome.

This clonotype was seen once. The chain has TRBV24-1 and TRBJ2-2; a weak D match, TRBD2 (6 bases). Germline CDR1 reads KGHDR; CDR2 reads SFDVKD. V shed 3 bases and J shed 0 bases, with 13 bases lying between them. The CDR3 has 17 amino acids. The CDR3 coding sequence is TGTGCCACCAGTGATCTCGAACCGGGGGCGAACACCGGGGAGCTGTTTTTT. Translating gives CATSDLEPGANTGELFF.

The V call is TRBV2, the J call TRBJ2-1; D call uncertain. V dropped 4 bases and J dropped 10 bases, with 11 bases sitting between them. This CDR3 spans 12 amino acids. Germline V CDR1 and CDR2: SNHLY, FYNNEI. CDR3 in amino acids: CASSGLLGEQFF. The CDR3 DNA reads TGTGCCAGCAGTGGCCTCCTAGGAGAGCAGTTCTTC.

The CDR3: CASSLGAGGGNEQFF. For the CDR3, the DNA is TGTGCCAGCAGTCTCGGGGCGGGAGGGGGCAATGAGCAGTTCTTC. V and J are TRBV27 and TRBJ2-1; 9 bases are a match to TRBD2. With V trimmed by 5 bases and J by 6 bases, 8 bases remained unmatched. The CDR3 sequence is 15 residues long. From germline, CDR1 is MNHEY and CDR2 SMNVEV (reference sequence).

This sequence joins TRBV2 and TRBJ2-1; TRBD2 might be the D (6 bases). This CDR3 comprises 15 residues. Germline V gives CDR1 SNHLY, CDR2 FYNNEI. V was trimmed by 0 bases and J by 8 bases, leaving 14 bases between them. This chain's CDR3 is CASSEADGGWDEQFF. DNA of the CDR3: TGTGCCAGCAGTGAAGCGGATGGAGGGTGGGATGAGCAGTTCTTC.

This chain links TRBV30 with TRBJ2-7, with D possibly being TRBD1 (5 bases). Germline CDR1 GTSNPN, CDR2 SVGIG (reference sequence). CDR3 length: 13 amino acids. V gave up 0 bases and J gave up 0 bases, with 6 bases separating them. CDR3 in DNA: TGTGCCTGGAGTGTAGGGGACTCCTACGAGCAGTACTTC. Its translation is CAWSVGDSYEQYF.

V and J are TRBV12-3 or TRBV12-4 and TRBJ2-7; D is undetermined. This CDR3 has 12 residues. The V gene lost 5 bases and the J gene lost 6 bases, with 11 bases spanning the gap. The CDR3 nucleotides read TGTGCCAGCAGTCTAGTCCTCTTCGAGCAGTACTTC. As protein: CASSLVLFEQYF.

V usage is TRBV29-1 and J usage is TRBJ1-2; 9 nucleotides agree with TRBD1. The CDR3 length is 13 residues. Per the germline V gene, CDR1 is SQVTM and CDR2 is ANQGSEA. V was clipped by 4 bases and J by 8 bases; unmatched bases: 8. The CDR3 DNA reads TGCAGCGTTGCATATAGGACAGGGGAAGGCTACACCTTC. Protein product: CSVAYRTGEGYTF.

This chain connects TRBV12-3 or TRBV12-4 to TRBJ2-1; tentative D call: TRBD1 (5 bases). This CDR3 comprises 15 residues. The V gene lost 1 base and the J gene lost 5 bases, with 12 bases spanning the gap. The CDR3 DNA follows: TGTGCCAGCAGTTTAGGGCAGGGTGTCCACAATGAGCAGTTCTTC. Translated: CASSLGQGVHNEQFF.

The chain is built from TRBV20-1 and TRBJ1-1; D not certain. Trimming removed 5 bases from V and 2 bases from J, with 6 bases in between. The germline gives CDR1 DFQATT, CDR2 SNEGSKA (reference sequence). This CDR3 contains 11 residues. CDR3 bases: TGCAGTGCTCCCCTAAACACTGAAGCTTTCTTT. The encoded protein is CSAPLNTEAFF.

The gene calls are TRBV24-1 and TRBJ2-1, with D unclear. With 5 bases removed from V and 15 bases from J, the gap between germline ends came to 10 bases. The V gene's germline CDR1 is KGHDR and CDR2 SFDVKD. This CDR3 comprises 10 residues. This CDR3 is CATSGVPRFF. The CDR3 nucleotides are TGTGCCACCAGTGGGGTGCCGCGGTTCTTC.

V usage is TRBV7-9 and J usage is TRBJ2-5; the D is unclear. Trimming stripped 5 bases from V and 4 bases from J, with 17 bases between. Germline V gene data show CDR1 as SEHNR and CDR2 as FQNEAQ (reference sequence). The CDR3 runs to 15 residues. The CDR3 is CASSLLEDHLETQYF. Here the CDR3 DNA reads TGTGCCAGCAGCCTGCTAGAGGACCACCTAGAGACCCAGTACTTC.

The chain couples TRBV29-1 to TRBJ1-2; the D gene is possibly TRBD1 (6 bases). The germline V gene encodes CDR1 SQVTM and CDR2 ANQGSEA. V lost 5 bases, J lost 1 base, and 17 bases lay in between. The CDR3 extends over 15 amino acids. In nucleotides, the CDR3 is TGCAGCGTTCTACCGAGGGGAGGGGGTAACTATGGCTACACCTTC. It codes for CSVLPRGGGNYGYTF.

The CDR3 reads CASSPGTSGVYEQYF. The CDR3 bases are TGCGCCAGCAGCCCTGGGACTAGCGGGGTCTACGAGCAGTACTTC. The gene calls are TRBV4-3 and TRBJ2-7; 13 positions agree with TRBD2. Per germline, CDR1 LGHNA and CDR2 YSLEER. V shed 4 bases and J 3 bases; nucleotides not matched to a gene: 3. The CDR3 is 15 amino acids.

This chain joins TRBV20-1 and TRBJ2-4; D is possibly TRBD2 (6 bases). Germline CDR1 DFQATT, CDR2 SNEGSKA (reference sequence). The CDR3 covers 15 residues. Trimming took 6 bases from V and 0 from J, leaving 15 bases between them. The CDR3 loop reads CSAARRDLAKNIQYF. Written as DNA, the CDR3 is TGCAGTGCGGCTAGGAGGGACCTAGCCAAAAACATTCAGTACTTC.

The chain carries TRBV29-1 and TRBJ2-1, with 10 positions matching TRBD2. With 1 base clipped from V and 6 bases from J, the junction kept 3 bases outside the gene matches. This CDR3 is built from 14 residues. Germline V lookup: CDR1 SQVTM, CDR2 ANQGSEA. The CDR3 DNA sequence: TGCAGCGTTGAAGGGCTAGCGGGAGTCAATGAGCAGTTCTTC. Residues: CSVEGLAGVNEQFF.

The genes are TRBV5-6 and TRBJ2-2; 7 nucleotides match TRBD2. Germline V CDR1 and CDR2: SGHDT, YYEEEE. V lost 5 bases to trimming and J lost 3 bases; unmatched junction nucleotides: 4. The CDR3 has 14 residues. The CDR3 here is CASRAGRDTGELFF. The CDR3 DNA reads as TGTGCCAGCAGAGCGGGACGAGACACCGGGGAGCTGTTTTTT.

This chain joins TRBV5-6 and TRBJ1-5, with 8 bases matching TRBD1. This CDR3 spans 15 amino acids. The germline V gene encodes CDR1 SGHDT and CDR2 YYEEEE. The V gene end was trimmed by 4 bases and the J gene end by 4 bases; junction bases not matched to a gene: 7. The CDR3 coding sequence is TGTGCCAGCAGCAAGACAGGGGATTGGAATCAGCCCCAGCATTTT. Protein sequence: CASSKTGDWNQPQHF.

This clonotype was counted a few times. This chain uses TRBV4-1 with TRBJ2-1; D may be TRBD2 (6 bases). Trimming removed 3 bases from V and 7 bases from J, with 13 bases in between. Germline loops: CDR1 MGHRA, CDR2 YSYEKL. The CDR3 is 14 amino acids. This CDR3 reads CASSQPGDWNEQFF. DNA of the CDR3: TGCGCCAGCAGCCAGCCGGGAGATTGGAATGAGCAGTTCTTC.

This chain links TRBV2 with TRBJ2-7; D may be TRBD2 (5 bases). The V gene's germline CDR1 is SNHLY and CDR2 FYNNEI. V was trimmed by 8 bases and J by 2 bases, leaving 13 bases between them. CDR3 length: 13 residues. The CDR3: CASGTATTYEQYF. The DNA for the CDR3 is TGTGCCAGCGGTACAGCGACTACCTACGAGCAGTACTTC.

V is TRBV28 and J is TRBJ2-3, with 8 bases identical to TRBD1. CDR1 and CDR2 (germline): MDHEN, SYDVKM. J was trimmed by 4 bases and V by 3 bases; bases with no gene match: 0. The length of the CDR3 is 13 residues. CDR3 sequence reads: CASSFRGPDTQYF. The CDR3 DNA is TGTGCCAGCAGTTTCAGGGGGCCAGATACGCAGTATTTT.

CDR3 sequence: CSVDAVGNTEAFF. CDR3 in DNA: TGCAGCGTTGACGCTGTTGGGAACACTGAAGCTTTCTTT. J is TRBJ1-1 and V is TRBV29-1, with D hard to call. The CDR3 extends over 13 amino acids. Trimming shortened V by 3 bases and J by 1 base, and 9 bases separated the two germline ends. Germline values: CDR1 SQVTM, CDR2 ANQGSEA.

This rearrangement joins TRBV20-1 to TRBJ2-2; 7 nucleotides line up with TRBD2. The ends lost 0 bases at V and 4 bases at J; junction bases unmatched: 11. The germline V gene encodes CDR1 DFQATT and CDR2 SNEGSKA (reference sequence). This CDR3 is 17 amino acids long. CDR3 nucleotides: TGCAGTGCTAGAGATTGGGGCGGCGGGAGCGGCACCGGGGAGCTGTTTTTT. This translates into CSARDWGGGSGTGELFF.

This clonotype was seen a single time. The chain joins TRBV30 to TRBJ2-7; D possibly corresponds to TRBD1 (5 bases). Germline V gene sequence: CDR1 GTSNPN, CDR2 SVGIG (reference sequence). The CDR3 runs to 13 residues. The germline V and J ends were trimmed by 7 bases and 3 bases, with 16 bases remaining between them. The CDR3 is CAFNSGSVYEQYF. In DNA form, the CDR3 reads TGTGCCTTTAATTCAGGGTCCGTCTACGAGCAGTACTTC.

V gene TRBV5-1 combines with J gene TRBJ1-2; 7 bases fit TRBD1. The V gene's germline CDR1 is SGHRS and CDR2 YFSETQ. With V trimmed by 7 bases and J by 7 bases, 13 bases remained unmatched. The CDR3 is 14 residues long. The CDR3 sequence is CASRRTGVRSGYTF. The CDR3 DNA is TGCGCCAGCCGACGAACAGGGGTCAGGAGTGGCTACACCTTC.

V usage is TRBV20-1 and J usage is TRBJ2-5; D possibly corresponds to TRBD2 (6 bases). The V and J ends lost 6 bases and 5 bases respectively, with 22 bases between them. The germline gives CDR1 DFQATT, CDR2 SNEGSKA (reference sequence). There are 15 residues in the CDR3. The CDR3 sequence: CSAARDPGSWETQYF. DNA for the CDR3: TGCAGTGCCGCTAGGGACCCCGGGAGTTGGGAGACCCAGTACTTC.

This chain joins TRBV5-6 and TRBJ2-7; TRBD2 aligns across 7 bases. Germline CDR1 is SGHDT and CDR2 is YYEEEE. This CDR3 has 14 residues. V trimming: 4 bases; J trimming: 5 bases; junction bases outside the gene matches: 9. Here the CDR3 reads CASSTGLGRNEQYF. The CDR3 coding sequence is TGTGCCAGCAGCACAGGACTAGGAAGGAACGAGCAGTACTTC.

The gene calls are TRBV5-1 and TRBJ2-3; 7 nucleotides agree with TRBD2. Germline CDR1 and CDR2: SGHRS and YFSETQ. The junction had 3 bases not matched to a gene; V was cut back by 0 bases and J by 2 bases. The CDR3 has 15 residues. For the CDR3, the DNA is TGCGCCAGCAGCTTGGGACTAGCAACCACAGATACGCAGTATTTT. Its translation: CASSLGLATTDTQYF.

The chain carries TRBV29-1 and TRBJ2-1; 13 nucleotides match TRBD2. CDR1 SQVTM and CDR2 ANQGSEA come from the germline V gene. The CDR3 has 15 amino acids. The V gene end was trimmed by 4 bases and the J gene end by 4 bases; junction bases not matched to a gene: 4. The CDR3 DNA sequence: TGCAGCGTTGGGACTAGCGGGGGAATATACAATGAGCAGTTCTTC. The encoded protein is CSVGTSGGIYNEQFF.

The rearrangement links TRBV7-9 to TRBJ1-2; 9 positions agree with TRBD1. Unmatched junction bases numbered 6, after V lost 1 base and J lost 3 bases. The CDR3 loop spans 16 amino acids. The germline gives CDR1 SEHNR, CDR2 FQNEAQ (reference sequence). The CDR3 nucleotides read TGTGCCAGCAGCTTAGAGGTCACAGGGGGCGACTATGGCTACACCTTC. It encodes CASSLEVTGGDYGYTF.

The chain has TRBV18 and TRBJ1-5; D uncertain. The CDR3 is 14 residues long. CDR1 and CDR2 from the germline V gene are KGHSH and LQKENI. Trimming took 3 bases from V and 3 from J, leaving 9 bases between them. In DNA, the CDR3 is TGTGCCAGCTCACCGGACGGCTACAATCAGCCCCAGCATTTT. As protein: CASSPDGYNQPQHF.

The chain uses TRBV29-1 and TRBJ2-7; a possible D gene is TRBD2 (6 bases). Germline CDR1 and CDR2: SQVTM and ANQGSEA. Trimming left V 3 bases short and J 2 bases short, with 20 bases between. This CDR3 has 16 amino acids. Written as DNA, the CDR3 is TGCAGCGTTGATGGTGCATCGGGACTCCCTCCCTACGAGCAGTACTTC. It translates to CSVDGASGLPPYEQYF.